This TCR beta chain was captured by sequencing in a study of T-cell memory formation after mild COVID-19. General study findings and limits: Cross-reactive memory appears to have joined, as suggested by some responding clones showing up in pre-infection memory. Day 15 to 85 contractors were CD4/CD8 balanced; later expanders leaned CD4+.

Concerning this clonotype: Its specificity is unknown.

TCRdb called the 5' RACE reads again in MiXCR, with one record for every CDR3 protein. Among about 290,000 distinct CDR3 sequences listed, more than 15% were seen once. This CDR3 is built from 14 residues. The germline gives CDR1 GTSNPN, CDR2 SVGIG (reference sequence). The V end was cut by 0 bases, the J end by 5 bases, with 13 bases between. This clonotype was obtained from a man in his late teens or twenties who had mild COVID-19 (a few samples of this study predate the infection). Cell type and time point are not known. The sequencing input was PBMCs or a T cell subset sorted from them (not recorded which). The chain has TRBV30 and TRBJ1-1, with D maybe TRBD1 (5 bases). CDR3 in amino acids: CAWSVSSGRTEAFF. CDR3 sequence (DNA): TGTGCCTGGAGTGTATCGTCAGGGAGGACTGAAGCTTTCTTT.